These 17 T cell receptor beta chains originate from one sample sequenced in a study of OX40 agonist ivuxolimab in advanced cancers. The protocol was immunoSEQ multiplex PCR, while the TCRdb copy is restricted to in-frame clones and leaves out a portion. The sample holds some 8,900 clones; roughly two thirds are singletons and the top ten take roughly a quarter. The source material was CD4+ or CD8+ T cells sorted from blood, sampled in a trial of the OX40 agonist ivuxolimab. These receptors all stem from an adult with an advanced solid tumor such as melanoma, head and neck, liver or kidney cancer.

The gene calls are TRBV4-1 and TRBJ1-4; D is perhaps TRBD1 (5 bases). V gave up 7 bases and J gave up 3 bases, with 9 bases separating them. The germline gives CDR1 MGHRA, CDR2 YSYEKL. The CDR3 length is 13 residues. CDR3 DNA sequence: TGCGCCAGCACAGGACAAGCTAATGAAAAACTGTTTTTT. The encoded protein is CASTGQANEKLFF.

The chain carries TRBV6-5 and TRBJ2-5; maybe TRBD1 (6 bases). This CDR3 contains 14 residues. Trimming took 5 bases from V and 5 from J, leaving 15 bases between them. CDR1 and CDR2 from the germline V gene are MNHEY and SVGAGI. The CDR3 DNA reads as TGTGCCAGCAGTGCAGGGGCGGATGGGGAGACCCAGTACTTC. Residues: CASSAGADGETQYF.

V usage is TRBV27 and J usage is TRBJ2-4, with 7 bases matching TRBD2. The CDR3 is made up of 13 amino acids. V shed 3 bases and J 12 bases; nucleotides not matched to a gene: 8. Germline values: CDR1 MNHEY, CDR2 SMNVEV (reference sequence). The CDR3 coding sequence is TGTGCCAGCAGTTTCTCTAGCGGATCCACTCAGTACTTC. The encoded protein is CASSFSSGSTQYF.

V usage is TRBV18 and J usage is TRBJ2-2, with D unresolved. This CDR3 region has 15 residues. Between the trimmed V and J ends, which lost 0 bases and 4 bases, there was a span of 9 bases. Per germline, CDR1 KGHSH and CDR2 LQKENI. The CDR3 coding sequence is TGTGCCAGCTCACCACCGACCGGGCCCACCGGGGAGCTGTTTTTT. It codes for CASSPPTGPTGELFF.

This chain joins TRBV11-2 and TRBJ2-2; tentatively, D is TRBD1 (6 bases). CDR1 is SGHAT, CDR2 FQNNGV, per germline. Trimming pared 4 bases from V and 2 bases from J, leaving 11 bases between. CDR3 size: 15 residues. In DNA form, the CDR3 reads TGTGCCAGCAGCTCTACCGGGACAAACACCGGGGAGCTGTTTTTT. Translation: CASSSTGTNTGELFF.

The chain joins TRBV21-1 to TRBJ1-1; the D segment call TRBD1 is taken from the table without a DNA check. TRBV21-1 is classified as a pseudogene. The CDR3 is 11 residues long. DNA for the CDR3: TGTGCCAGCAGCATGGACAGGGAAGCTTTCTTT. It yields the protein CASSMDREAFF.

The J gene is TRBJ2-7, the V gene TRBV30; possible D gene TRBD1, 6 bases. The V gene's germline CDR1 is GTSNPN and CDR2 SVGIG (reference sequence). CDR3 size: 14 residues. V was shortened by 0 bases and J by 7 bases, with 16 bases between the two germline ends. The CDR3 spells CAWSVTGSWWEQYF. DNA for the CDR3: TGTGCCTGGAGTGTAACAGGGAGCTGGTGGGAGCAGTACTTC.

This clone appeared a few times. The rearrangement uses TRBV6-5 and TRBJ2-5; D remains ambiguous. The germline V and J ends were trimmed by 0 bases and 4 bases, with 3 bases remaining between them. CDR3 size: 12 residues. Germline values: CDR1 MNHEY, CDR2 SVGAGI. The CDR3 bases are TGTGCCAGCAGTTACTCCGGAGAGACCCAGTACTTC. As protein: CASSYSGETQYF.

This sequence joins TRBV27 and TRBJ2-1; D remains ambiguous. Germline V gene lookup returns CDR1 MNHEY and CDR2 SMNVEV (reference sequence). The CDR3 runs to 13 residues. Trimming removed 2 bases at V and 9 bases at J, with 11 bases between. The CDR3 loop is CASSLNNFAEQFF. The DNA of the CDR3 is TGTGCCAGCAGTTTAAATAATTTTGCTGAGCAGTTCTTC.

The chain has TRBV11-2 and TRBJ1-2; 7 positions agree with TRBD1. CDR1 and CDR2 from the germline V gene are SGHAT and FQNNGV. V shed 5 bases, J shed 2 bases, and the junction held 5 bases outside the gene matches. The CDR3 runs to 14 residues. CDR3 in amino acids: CASSSPGQNYGYTF. CDR3 bases: TGTGCCAGCAGCAGCCCGGGACAGAACTATGGCTACACCTTC.

As regards this clone: The junction departs from germline at one end; a sequencing error may be responsible. The V gene is TRBV7-9, the J gene TRBJ2-5, with TRBD1 as a possible D gene (5 bases). Germline V CDR1 and CDR2: SEHNR, FQNEAQ (reference sequence). This CDR3 region has 12 residues. In DNA, the CDR3 is TGTGCCAGCAGTTTAGGGGATGAGACCCAGTACTTC. This sequence encodes CASSLGDETQYF. Based on the CDR3 plus reference TRBV7-9 and TRBJ2-5, the full variable domain is DTGVSQNPRHKITKRGQNVTFRCDPISEHNRLYWYRQTLGQGPEFLTYFQNEAQLEKSRLLSDRFSAERPKGSFSTLEIQRTEQGDSAMYLCASSLGDETQYFGPGTRLLVL.

The chain has TRBV6-5 and TRBJ1-1, with a tentative D call TRBD1 (6 bases). This CDR3 comprises 15 residues. Germline-derived CDR1 and CDR2 are MNHEY and SVGAGI. V shed 6 bases and J shed 5 bases, with 19 bases lying between them. CDR3 sequence: CASSPAGGAGTEAFF. The CDR3 nucleotides are TGTGCCAGCAGCCCCGCCGGGGGGGCAGGAACTGAAGCTTTCTTT.

CDR3 nucleotide sequence: TGTGCCACCAGCAGAGGCAGGGATGGGGATACGCAGTATTTT. Translation gives CATSRGRDGDTQYF. V usage is TRBV15 and J usage is TRBJ2-3, with D maybe TRBD1 (5 bases). The V end was cut by 1 base, the J end by 6 bases, with 11 bases between. The CDR3 loop spans 14 amino acids. Germline lookup yields CDR1 LNHNV and CDR2 YYDKDF (reference sequence).

V gene TRBV14 combines with J gene TRBJ1-1; D ambiguous. The CDR3 covers 17 residues. Germline CDR1 is SGHDN and CDR2 is FVKESK. V lost 0 bases and J lost 0, with 14 bases in between. The CDR3 sequence: CASSQDDGVWMNTEAFF. DNA of the CDR3: TGTGCCAGCAGCCAAGATGACGGGGTTTGGATGAACACTGAAGCTTTCTTT. The whole variable domain, remainder taken from reference TRBV14 and TRBJ1-1, is EAGVTQFPSHSVIEKGQTVTLRCDPISGHDNLYWYRRVMGKEIKFLLHFVKESKQDESGMPNNRFLAERTGGTYSTLKVQPAELEDSGVYFCASSQDDGVWMNTEAFFGQGTRLTVV.

Written as DNA, the CDR3 is TGCGCCAGCAGCCCCTATCGTGGAGGCGGGCGTGCAGGCTACACCTTC. It specifies CASSPYRGGGRAGYTF. The chain combines TRBV5-1 with TRBJ1-2; D unclear. The CDR3 extends over 16 amino acids. Trimming removed 4 bases from V and 8 bases from J, with 24 bases in between. CDR1 is SGHRS and CDR2 is YFSETQ in the germline V gene.

This chain links TRBV20-1 with TRBJ2-7, with D uncertain. V dropped 0 bases and J dropped 4 bases, with 4 bases sitting between them. This CDR3 is 11 amino acids long. Germline V gene lookup returns CDR1 DFQATT and CDR2 SNEGSKA (reference sequence). CDR3 in DNA: TGCAGTGCTAGAGATTCGTACGAGCAGTACTTC. Translating it yields CSARDSYEQYF.

This clone has only one observation. The chain recombines TRBV9 with TRBJ2-1; 8 positions match TRBD1. Germline loops: CDR1 SGDLS, CDR2 YYNGEE. J gave up 7 bases and V 1 base, and 7 bases lay outside the gene matches. The CDR3 is made up of 15 amino acids. Here the CDR3 DNA reads TGTGCCAGCAGCGTATCACCAAGACAGGGGAATGAGCAGTTCTTC. It specifies CASSVSPRQGNEQFF.